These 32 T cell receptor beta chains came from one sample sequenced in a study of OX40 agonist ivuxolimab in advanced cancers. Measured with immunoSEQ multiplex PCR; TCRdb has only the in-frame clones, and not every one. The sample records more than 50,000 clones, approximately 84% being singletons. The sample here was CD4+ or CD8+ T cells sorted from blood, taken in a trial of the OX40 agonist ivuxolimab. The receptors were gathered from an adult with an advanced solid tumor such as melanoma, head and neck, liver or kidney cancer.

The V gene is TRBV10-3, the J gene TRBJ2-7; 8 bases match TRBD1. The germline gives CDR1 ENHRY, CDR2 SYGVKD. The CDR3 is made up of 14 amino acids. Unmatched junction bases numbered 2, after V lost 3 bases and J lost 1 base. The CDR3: CAISDGTGSYEQYF. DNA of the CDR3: TGTGCCATCAGTGACGGGACAGGATCCTACGAGCAGTACTTC.

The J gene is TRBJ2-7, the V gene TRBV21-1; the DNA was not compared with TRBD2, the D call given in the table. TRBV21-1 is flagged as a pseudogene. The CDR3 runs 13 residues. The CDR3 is CASSKGLGGEQYF. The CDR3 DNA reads TGTGCCAGCAGCAAAGGCCTAGGAGGTGAGCAGTACTTC.

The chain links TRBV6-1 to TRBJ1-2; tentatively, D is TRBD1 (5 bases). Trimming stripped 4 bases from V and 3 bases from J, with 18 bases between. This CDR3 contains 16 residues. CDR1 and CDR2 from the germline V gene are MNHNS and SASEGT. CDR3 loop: CASSVRPGTDYYGYTF. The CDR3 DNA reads TGTGCCAGCAGTGTCCGTCCCGGGACGGATTACTATGGCTACACCTTC.

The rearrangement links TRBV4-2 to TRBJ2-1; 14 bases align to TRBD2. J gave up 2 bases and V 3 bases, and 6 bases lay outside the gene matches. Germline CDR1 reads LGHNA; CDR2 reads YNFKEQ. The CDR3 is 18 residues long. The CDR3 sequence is CASSHGTSGSATYNEQFF. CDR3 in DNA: TGTGCCAGCAGCCACGGGACTAGCGGGAGCGCGACCTACAATGAGCAGTTCTTC.

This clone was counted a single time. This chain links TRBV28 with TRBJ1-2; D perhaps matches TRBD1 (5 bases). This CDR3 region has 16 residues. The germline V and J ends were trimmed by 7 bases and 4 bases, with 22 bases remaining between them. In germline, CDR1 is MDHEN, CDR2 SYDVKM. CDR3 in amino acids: CASNTNDPGTLYGYTF. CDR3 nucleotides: TGTGCCAGCAATACTAACGATCCCGGGACCCTCTATGGCTACACCTTC.

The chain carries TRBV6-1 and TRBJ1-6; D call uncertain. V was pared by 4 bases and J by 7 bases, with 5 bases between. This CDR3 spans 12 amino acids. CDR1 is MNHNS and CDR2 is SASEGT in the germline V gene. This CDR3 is CASSGDNSPLHF. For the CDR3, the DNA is TGTGCCAGCAGTGGAGACAATTCACCCCTCCACTTT.

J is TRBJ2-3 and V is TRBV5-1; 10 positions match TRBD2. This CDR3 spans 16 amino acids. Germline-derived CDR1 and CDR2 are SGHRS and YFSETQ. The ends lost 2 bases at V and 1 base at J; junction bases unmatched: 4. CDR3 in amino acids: CASSFGLAGGTDTQYF. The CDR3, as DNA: TGCGCCAGCAGCTTCGGGCTAGCGGGAGGCACAGATACGCAGTATTTT.

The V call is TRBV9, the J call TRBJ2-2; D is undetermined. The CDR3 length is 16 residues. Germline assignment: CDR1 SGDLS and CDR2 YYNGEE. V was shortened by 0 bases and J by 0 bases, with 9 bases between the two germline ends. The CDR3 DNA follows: TGTGCCAGCAGCGTAGCTGAACAGACGAACACCGGGGAGCTGTTTTTT. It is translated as CASSVAEQTNTGELFF.

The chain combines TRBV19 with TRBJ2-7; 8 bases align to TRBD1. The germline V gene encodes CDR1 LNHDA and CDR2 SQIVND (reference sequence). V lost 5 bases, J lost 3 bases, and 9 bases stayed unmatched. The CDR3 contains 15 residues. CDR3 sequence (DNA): TGTGCCAGTAGTGGGGCCGGGACAGGAATCTACGAGCAGTACTTC. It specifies CASSGAGTGIYEQYF.

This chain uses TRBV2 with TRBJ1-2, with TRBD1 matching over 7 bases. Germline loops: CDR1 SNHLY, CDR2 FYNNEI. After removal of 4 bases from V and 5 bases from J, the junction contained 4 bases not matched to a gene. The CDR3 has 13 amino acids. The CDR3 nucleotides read TGTGCCAGCAGTGGACAGGGATTATATGGCTACACCTTC. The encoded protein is CASSGQGLYGYTF.

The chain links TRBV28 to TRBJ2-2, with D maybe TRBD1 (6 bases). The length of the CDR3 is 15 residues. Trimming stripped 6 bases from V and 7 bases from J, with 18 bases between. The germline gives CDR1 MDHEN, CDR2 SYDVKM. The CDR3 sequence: CASRDRGITDGELFF. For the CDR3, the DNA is TGTGCCAGCAGGGACAGAGGAATAACAGACGGGGAGCTGTTTTTT.

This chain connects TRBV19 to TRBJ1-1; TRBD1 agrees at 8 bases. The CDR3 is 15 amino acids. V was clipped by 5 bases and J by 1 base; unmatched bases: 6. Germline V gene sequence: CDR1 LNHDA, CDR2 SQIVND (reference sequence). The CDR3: CASSPWGTGNTEAFF. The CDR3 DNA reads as TGTGCCAGTAGTCCATGGGGGACAGGGAACACTGAAGCTTTCTTT.

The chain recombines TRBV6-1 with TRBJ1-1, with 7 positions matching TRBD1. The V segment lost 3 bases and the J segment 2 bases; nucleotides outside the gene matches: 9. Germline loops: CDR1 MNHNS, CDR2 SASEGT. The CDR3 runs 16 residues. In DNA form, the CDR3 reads TGTGCCAGCAGTGAGGGGCGGGGACAGCCCAACACTGAAGCTTTCTTT. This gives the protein CASSEGRGQPNTEAFF.

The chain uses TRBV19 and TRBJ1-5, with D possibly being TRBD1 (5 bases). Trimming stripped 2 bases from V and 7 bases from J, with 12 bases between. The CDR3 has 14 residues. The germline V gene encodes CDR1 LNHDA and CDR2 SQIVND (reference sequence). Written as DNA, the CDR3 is TGTGCCAGTAGTATAAATTCGGGGGACCAGCCCCAGCATTTT. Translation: CASSINSGDQPQHF.

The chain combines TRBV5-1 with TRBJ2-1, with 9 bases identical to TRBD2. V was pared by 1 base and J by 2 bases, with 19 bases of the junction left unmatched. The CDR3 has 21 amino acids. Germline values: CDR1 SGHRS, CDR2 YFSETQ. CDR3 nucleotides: TGCGCCAGCAGCTTGCCCCCCCGGGAGGGCGGGAGGGCAGCAGCCTACAATGAGCAGTTCTTC. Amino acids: CASSLPPREGGRAAAYNEQFF.

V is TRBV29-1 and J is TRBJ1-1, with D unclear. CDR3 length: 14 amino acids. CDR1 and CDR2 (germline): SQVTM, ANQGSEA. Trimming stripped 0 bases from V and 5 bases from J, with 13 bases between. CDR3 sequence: CSVEEGNDFTEAFF. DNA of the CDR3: TGCAGCGTTGAAGAGGGGAATGATTTTACTGAAGCTTTCTTT.

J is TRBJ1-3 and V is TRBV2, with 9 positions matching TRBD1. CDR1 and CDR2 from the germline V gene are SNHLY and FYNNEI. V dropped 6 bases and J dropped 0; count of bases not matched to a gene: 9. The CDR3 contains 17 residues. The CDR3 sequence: CASRDHGTGPSGNTIYF. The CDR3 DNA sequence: TGTGCCAGCAGAGACCATGGGACAGGGCCCTCTGGAAACACCATATATTTT.

This CDR3 reads CASSFRLAGVLDTQYF. The CDR3, as DNA: TGTGCCAGCAGCTTCCGACTTGCGGGAGTTCTAGATACGCAGTATTTT. The chain links TRBV7-9 to TRBJ2-3; 7 bases align to TRBD2. Germline loops: CDR1 SEHNR, CDR2 FQNEAQ (reference sequence). This CDR3 comprises 16 residues. V shed 3 bases and J 5 bases; nucleotides not matched to a gene: 11.

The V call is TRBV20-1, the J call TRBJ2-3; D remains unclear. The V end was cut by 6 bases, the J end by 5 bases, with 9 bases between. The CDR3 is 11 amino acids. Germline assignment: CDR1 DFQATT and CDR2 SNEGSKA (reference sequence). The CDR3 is CSALRVDTQYF. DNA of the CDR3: TGCAGTGCGCTCCGAGTAGATACGCAGTATTTT.

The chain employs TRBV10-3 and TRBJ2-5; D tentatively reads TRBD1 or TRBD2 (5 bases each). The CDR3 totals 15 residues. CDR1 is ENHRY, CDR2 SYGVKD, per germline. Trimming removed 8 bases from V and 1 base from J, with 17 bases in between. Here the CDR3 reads CAIASGTPPQETQYF. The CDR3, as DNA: TGTGCCATCGCATCCGGGACCCCCCCCCAAGAGACCCAGTACTTC.

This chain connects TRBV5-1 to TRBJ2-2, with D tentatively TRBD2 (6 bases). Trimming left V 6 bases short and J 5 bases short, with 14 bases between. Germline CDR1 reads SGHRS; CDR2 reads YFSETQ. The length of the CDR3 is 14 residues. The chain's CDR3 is CASTERAGTGELFF. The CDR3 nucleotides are TGCGCCAGCACGGAGCGGGCTGGGACCGGGGAGCTGTTTTTT.

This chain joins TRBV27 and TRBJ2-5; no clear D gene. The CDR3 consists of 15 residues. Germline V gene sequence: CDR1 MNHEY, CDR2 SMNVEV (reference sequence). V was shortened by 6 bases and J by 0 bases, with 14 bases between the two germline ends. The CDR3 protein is CASRVAGQYQETQYF. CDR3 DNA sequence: TGTGCCAGCAGAGTTGCCGGTCAGTACCAAGAGACCCAGTACTTC.

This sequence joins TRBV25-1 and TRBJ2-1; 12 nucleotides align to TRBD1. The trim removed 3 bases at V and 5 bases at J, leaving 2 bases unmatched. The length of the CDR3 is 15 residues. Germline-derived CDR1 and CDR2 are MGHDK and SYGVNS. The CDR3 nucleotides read TGTGCCAGCAGTGACCGGGACAGGGGGCACAATGAGCAGTTCTTC. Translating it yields CASSDRDRGHNEQFF.

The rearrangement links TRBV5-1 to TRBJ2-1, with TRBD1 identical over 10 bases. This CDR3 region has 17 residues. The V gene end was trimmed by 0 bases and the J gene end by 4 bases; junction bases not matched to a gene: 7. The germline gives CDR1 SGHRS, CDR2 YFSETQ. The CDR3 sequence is CASSLEGWGQGYNEQFF. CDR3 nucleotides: TGCGCCAGCAGCTTGGAAGGTTGGGGACAGGGGTACAATGAGCAGTTCTTC.

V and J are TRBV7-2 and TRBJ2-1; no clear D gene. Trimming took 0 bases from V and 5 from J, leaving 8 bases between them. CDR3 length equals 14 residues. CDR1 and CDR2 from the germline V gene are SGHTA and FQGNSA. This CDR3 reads CASSLALANNEQFF. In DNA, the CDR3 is TGTGCCAGCAGCTTAGCTCTGGCGAACAATGAGCAGTTCTTC.

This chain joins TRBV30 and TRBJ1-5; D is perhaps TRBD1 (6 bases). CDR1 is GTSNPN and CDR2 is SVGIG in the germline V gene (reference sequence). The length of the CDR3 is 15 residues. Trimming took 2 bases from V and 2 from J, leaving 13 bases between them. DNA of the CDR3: TGTGCCTGGAGTTGGGGGGCCGAGGGCAATCAGCCCCAGCATTTT. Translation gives CAWSWGAEGNQPQHF.

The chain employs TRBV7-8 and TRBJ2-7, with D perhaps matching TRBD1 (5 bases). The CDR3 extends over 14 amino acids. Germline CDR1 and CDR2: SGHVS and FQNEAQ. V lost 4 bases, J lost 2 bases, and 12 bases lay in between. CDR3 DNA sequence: TGTGCCAGCAGCTCTACAGGTTTAGCCTACGAGCAGTACTTC. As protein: CASSSTGLAYEQYF.

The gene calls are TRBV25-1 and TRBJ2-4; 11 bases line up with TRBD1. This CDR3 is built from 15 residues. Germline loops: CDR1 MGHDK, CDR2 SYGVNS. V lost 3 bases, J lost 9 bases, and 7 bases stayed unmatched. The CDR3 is CASSEAGTGGSIQYF. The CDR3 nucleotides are TGTGCCAGCAGTGAGGCCGGGACAGGGGGTAGCATTCAGTACTTC.

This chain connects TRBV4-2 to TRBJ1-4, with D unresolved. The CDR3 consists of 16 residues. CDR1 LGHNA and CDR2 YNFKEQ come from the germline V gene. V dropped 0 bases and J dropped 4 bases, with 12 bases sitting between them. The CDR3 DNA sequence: TGTGCCAGCAGCCAAGATAGCCGGCGGGGTAATGAAAAACTGTTTTTT. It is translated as CASSQDSRRGNEKLFF.

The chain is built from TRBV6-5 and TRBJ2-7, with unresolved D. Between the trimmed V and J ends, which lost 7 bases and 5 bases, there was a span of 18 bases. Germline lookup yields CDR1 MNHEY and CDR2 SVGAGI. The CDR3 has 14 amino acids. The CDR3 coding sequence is TGTGCCAGCATCCCCTGGGGTAGCAAAAACGAGCAGTACTTC. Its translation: CASIPWGSKNEQYF.

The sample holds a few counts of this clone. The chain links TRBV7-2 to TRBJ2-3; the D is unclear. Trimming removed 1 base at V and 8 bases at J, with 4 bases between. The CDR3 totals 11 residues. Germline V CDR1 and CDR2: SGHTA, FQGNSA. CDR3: CASSLVGTQYF. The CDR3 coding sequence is TGTGCCAGCAGCTTAGTGGGTACGCAGTATTTT.

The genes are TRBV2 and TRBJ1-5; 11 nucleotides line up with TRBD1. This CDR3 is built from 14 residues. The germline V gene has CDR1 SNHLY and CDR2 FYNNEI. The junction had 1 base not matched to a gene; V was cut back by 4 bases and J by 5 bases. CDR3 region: CASSGDRGYQPQHF. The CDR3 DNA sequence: TGTGCCAGCAGTGGGGACAGGGGGTATCAGCCCCAGCATTTT.